Listed here are 20 T cell receptor beta chains from one sample, sequenced in a study of CD8+ T cells in alopecia areata. Treatment denoted: oral pan-JAK inhibitor, 5-10 mg twice daily. Investigators isolated RNA and reverse transcribed it into cDNA to act as the sequencing template. Assay used: immunoSEQ multiplex PCR; TCRdb lists only in-frame clones, some missing. The sample contains some 150,000 clones, 45% to 60% of which appear only once. The material sequenced was CD8+ T cells sorted from blood, taken at week 4, from a patient treated with tofacitinib. The origin of the receptors is a human donor with alopecia areata.

V usage is TRBV27 and J usage is TRBJ2-5, with D unclear. This CDR3 spans 14 amino acids. V was pared by 0 bases and J by 2 bases, with 7 bases between. Germline V gene lookup returns CDR1 MNHEY and CDR2 SMNVEV (reference sequence). This CDR3 is CASSLSDSQETQYF. The DNA of the CDR3 is TGTGCCAGCAGTTTATCCGACTCTCAAGAGACCCAGTACTTC.

The gene calls are TRBV9 and TRBJ2-3; D call uncertain. Trimming removed 0 bases at V and 3 bases at J, with 17 bases between. CDR1 SGDLS and CDR2 YYNGEE come from the germline V gene. The CDR3 length is 17 residues. CDR3 nucleotides: TGTGCCAGCAGCGTAGGACATGGAGCGAGCCCAACAGATACGCAGTATTTT. Translating gives CASSVGHGASPTDTQYF.

The J gene is TRBJ2-7, the V gene TRBV30; TRBD1 matches at 9 bases. V lost 3 bases, J lost 2 bases, and 5 bases stayed unmatched. CDR3 length equals 14 residues. The V gene's germline CDR1 is GTSNPN and CDR2 SVGIG (reference sequence). CDR3: CAWSRTGATYEQYF. CDR3 bases: TGTGCCTGGAGCAGGACAGGGGCGACCTACGAGCAGTACTTC.

This clone was picked up a small number of times. The CDR3 DNA is TGTGCCAGCAGTGAGAGGACAGGGGTCAATGTGCTTTCTTCACCCCTCCACTTT. Encoded protein: CASSERTGVNVLSSPLHF. V gene TRBV25-1 combines with J gene TRBJ1-6; TRBD1 agrees at 9 bases. Germline values: CDR1 MGHDK, CDR2 SYGVNS. The CDR3 has 18 amino acids. J gave up 9 bases and V 3 bases, and 15 bases lay outside the gene matches.

For this clone: This CDR3 is also generated by other DNA sequences in the sample. The chain joins TRBV7-9 to TRBJ1-5; no clear D gene. The V gene's germline CDR1 is SEHNR and CDR2 FQNEAQ (reference sequence). With 3 bases removed from V and 4 bases from J, the gap between germline ends came to 4 bases. CDR3 length: 12 residues. DNA of the CDR3: TGTGCCAGCAGCTTCAGTAATCAGCCCCAGCATTTT. It yields the protein CASSFSNQPQHF.

The genes are TRBV15 and TRBJ1-2; D is ambiguous. Germline values: CDR1 LNHNV, CDR2 YYDKDF (reference sequence). CDR3 size: 14 residues. V was shortened by 0 bases and J by 3 bases, with 8 bases between the two germline ends. CDR3 sequence: CATSRDRADYGYTF. Here the CDR3 DNA reads TGTGCCACCAGCAGAGATCGGGCAGACTATGGCTACACCTTC.

Ten or more counts support this clone. J is TRBJ2-3 and V is TRBV6-4; 9 bases agree with TRBD2. Germline CDR1 is MRHNA and CDR2 is SNTAGT. Unmatched junction bases numbered 3, after V lost 3 bases and J lost 5 bases. This CDR3 has 14 residues. CDR3 sequence reads: CASSERGGGDTQYF. Here the CDR3 DNA reads TGTGCCAGCAGTGAGCGGGGGGGAGGAGATACGCAGTATTTT.

This clone was found a few times. The chain joins TRBV25-1 to TRBJ2-3; D possibly corresponds to TRBD2 (6 bases). Trimming removed 2 bases from V and 2 bases from J, with 8 bases in between. The germline V gene has CDR1 MGHDK and CDR2 SYGVNS. The CDR3 spans 14 residues. The CDR3 coding sequence is TGTGCCAGCAGTGAAGGACTAAACACAGATACGCAGTATTTT. It encodes CASSEGLNTDTQYF. Full variable domain (missing parts from reference TRBV25-1 and TRBJ2-3): EADIYQTPRYLVIGTGKKITLECSQTMGHDKMYWYQQDPGMELHLIHYSYGVNSTEKGDLSSESTVSRIRTEHFPLTLESARPSHTSQYLCASSEGLNTDTQYFGPGTRLTVL.

The chain recombines TRBV6-5 with TRBJ1-1; no clear D. The germline V gene encodes CDR1 MNHEY and CDR2 SVGAGI. This CDR3 contains 13 residues. V shed 5 bases and J shed 7 bases, with 14 bases lying between them. CDR3 amino acids: CASSHPEGLEAFF. The DNA of the CDR3 is TGTGCCAGCAGTCACCCGGAGGGCCTTGAAGCTTTCTTT.

This clone has ten or more counts. J is TRBJ2-3 and V is TRBV7-8; tentative D call: TRBD2 (5 bases). Between the trimmed V and J ends, which lost 3 bases and 4 bases, there was a span of 11 bases. The CDR3 totals 14 residues. CDR1 is SGHVS, CDR2 FQNEAQ, per germline. The CDR3 loop is CASSFRIASDTQYF. The CDR3 DNA follows: TGTGCCAGCAGCTTTCGGATAGCGTCAGATACGCAGTATTTT.

The chain links TRBV11-2 to TRBJ1-2; D remains unclear. The V end lost 0 bases, the J end lost 3 bases, and 8 bases lay between the germline ends. Germline V CDR1 and CDR2: SGHAT, FQNNGV. This CDR3 contains 14 residues. CDR3 sequence (DNA): TGTGCCAGCAGCTTAGAAGCCAGGCACTATGGCTACACCTTC. Protein sequence: CASSLEARHYGYTF.

The J gene is TRBJ2-1, the V gene TRBV12-5, with D unclear. The CDR3 extends over 15 amino acids. Between the trimmed V and J ends, which lost 2 bases and 6 bases, there was a span of 14 bases. Germline-derived CDR1 and CDR2 are LGHNT and FRNRAP. CDR3 in DNA: TGTGCTAGTGGTTTGCTGCTGGGGATTGGCAATGAGCAGTTCTTC. This encodes CASGLLLGIGNEQFF.

This clone is medium-sized (0.01 to 0.1%) in the sample. V and J are TRBV5-4 and TRBJ2-7, with TRBD2 identical over 12 bases. The germline V gene encodes CDR1 SGHNT and CDR2 YYREEE (reference sequence). V trimming: 2 bases; J trimming: 2 bases; junction bases outside the gene matches: 8. The CDR3 totals 17 residues. DNA for the CDR3: TGTGCCAGCAGCTTCCTGGCAGGACTAGCGGGGACCTACGAGCAGTACTTC. This translates into CASSFLAGLAGTYEQYF.

In this sample, this clone turned up a few times. Different DNA sequences within this sample yield the same CDR3. The chain has TRBV4-1 and TRBJ2-3; 9 bases fit TRBD2. V was clipped by 3 bases and J by 4 bases; unmatched bases: 2. The CDR3 has 14 amino acids. Per the germline V gene, CDR1 is MGHRA and CDR2 is YSYEKL. The CDR3 DNA follows: TGCGCCAGCAGCCAGGTAGCGGGGGCAGATACGCAGTATTTT. Encoded protein: CASSQVAGADTQYF.

The V gene is TRBV29-1, the J gene TRBJ1-1; no definite D call. From germline, CDR1 is SQVTM and CDR2 ANQGSEA. This CDR3 has 11 amino acids. The V end was cut by 6 bases, the J end by 8 bases, with 13 bases between. Here the CDR3 reads CSVQGPAEAFF. The CDR3 nucleotides read TGCAGCGTCCAAGGCCCTGCCGAAGCTTTCTTT.

This clone has more than one count but fewer than ten. V is TRBV29-1 and J is TRBJ2-1, with 8 bases matching TRBD2. V was pared by 5 bases and J by 2 bases, with 8 bases of the junction left unmatched. Germline CDR1 and CDR2: SQVTM and ANQGSEA. This CDR3 comprises 15 residues. For the CDR3, the DNA is TGCAGCGTTCGTAGCCCGGGGGGGACCTACAATGAGCAGTTCTTC. Its protein product is CSVRSPGGTYNEQFF.

This chain joins TRBV20-1 and TRBJ2-5; D is uncertain. This CDR3 is built from 11 residues. V lost 0 bases and J lost 8, with 7 bases in between. Germline CDR1 and CDR2: DFQATT and SNEGSKA (reference sequence). The CDR3 sequence: CSARDSLTQYF. The CDR3 DNA follows: TGCAGTGCTAGAGATAGTCTAACCCAGTACTTC.

This clone occurred a few times. The chain couples TRBV19 to TRBJ2-7, with a tentative D call TRBD2 (5 bases). Germline CDR1 reads LNHDA; CDR2 reads SQIVND (reference sequence). V gave up 5 bases and J gave up 3 bases, with 17 bases separating them. CDR3 size: 15 residues. For the CDR3, the DNA is TGTGCCAGTAGTCCCAGCCAGTCGGGGATCTACGAGCAGTACTTC. This sequence encodes CASSPSQSGIYEQYF.

The chain couples TRBV4-1 to TRBJ1-5; D unresolved. In germline, CDR1 is MGHRA, CDR2 YSYEKL. CDR3 length: 18 residues. V dropped 4 bases and J dropped 0 bases, with 19 bases sitting between them. CDR3 bases: TGCGCCAGCAGCCCACTTCCCCCCCATCAAGATAGCAATCAGCCCCAGCATTTT. This encodes CASSPLPPHQDSNQPQHF.

In its sample, this clone was seen once. An end of the junction differs from the germline gene, which may be a read error. The chain is built from TRBV30 and TRBJ1-1, with 8 bases lining up with TRBD1. Per germline, CDR1 GTSNPN and CDR2 SVGIG (reference sequence). The CDR3 loop spans 13 amino acids. The CDR3 bases are TGTGCCAGGAGCGTCACAGGGGGGACTGAAGCTTTCTTT. Translated, it gives CARSVTGGTEAFF.